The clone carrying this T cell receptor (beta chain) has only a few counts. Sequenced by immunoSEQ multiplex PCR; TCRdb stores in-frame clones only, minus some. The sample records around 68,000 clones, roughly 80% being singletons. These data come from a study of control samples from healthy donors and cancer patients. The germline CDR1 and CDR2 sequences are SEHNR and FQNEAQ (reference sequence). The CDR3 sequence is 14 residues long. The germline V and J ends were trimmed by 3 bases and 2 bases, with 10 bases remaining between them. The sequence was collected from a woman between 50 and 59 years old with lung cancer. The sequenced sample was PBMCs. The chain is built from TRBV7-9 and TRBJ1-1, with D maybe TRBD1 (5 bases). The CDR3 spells CASSFRQKNTEAFF. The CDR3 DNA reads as TGTGCCAGCAGCTTCAGACAGAAAAACACTGAAGCTTTCTTT.